This TCR beta chain was captured by sequencing in a study of beta chain features in type 1 diabetes. Overall study findings and caveats: Possibly, sequencing cDNA over-represented cells that had high TCR expression levels. Moderately but significantly shorter TCRB CDR3s were found in Type 1 diabetes patients in all four CD4+ subsets. Fewer insertions but more deletions were seen at VDJ junctions in type 1 diabetes patients.

About this clone: The antigen is undetermined.

The CDR3 contains 14 residues. The trim removed 5 bases at V and 7 bases at J, leaving 7 bases unmatched. Germline CDR1 and CDR2: MNHNY and SVGAGI (reference sequence). Cells sorted by CD45RO/CCR7/CD25/CD127/CD95/CD27 comprised CD4+ naive, central memory, regulatory and stem cell-like memory cells. In all sorted populations, purity surpassed 95%. Expressed TCRB transcripts got sequenced, as all isolated RNA was reverse transcribed. Sequencing used immunoSEQ multiplex PCR; TCRdb keeps in-frame clones, though not all of them. The repertoire consists of 40,000 to 50,000 clones, with 66% occurring once and the leading ten covering about 1.6%.

This chain joins TRBV6-6 and TRBJ2-1, with 8 nucleotides matching TRBD1. The sequenced material came from Tregs from blood. This TCR derives from a man aged 30 to 39 with type 1 diabetes. Some clones in this sample may be carry-over from other donors' samples. CDR3 in amino acids: CASSPWTGRNEQFF. The CDR3 coding sequence is TGTGCCAGCAGTCCGTGGACAGGGAGGAATGAGCAGTTCTTC.